Sequencing of this T cell receptor beta chain was carried out in a study of molecular identifiers for immune sequencing clone quantification. On the study more broadly: In replicates, RNA from around 20,000 or 100,000 naive CD8 cells was divided five ways and four parts were sequenced. Study-wide points: One million naive cells reportedly did not prevent detection of spiked Jurkat TCR RNA from one cell.

A single record per CDR3 protein comes from TCRdb applying MiXCR to the PCR reads. The sample records a few hundred thousand distinct CDR3 sequences, under 25% being singletons. About this clonotype: Its target is not known.

This receptor was obtained from a human donor in good health. Some libraries in this study had Jurkat cell RNA spiked in. Specimen: naive CD8+ T cells from blood, with Jurkat cell RNA spiked in. As for subset: FACS-sorted CD8+CD4-CCR7+CD45RA+ naive T cells.

CDR3 coding DNA: TGCAGCGTTATGCTCCCGGGACAGGGGATTAATCTGTTTTTT. Protein: CSVMLPGQGINLFF. The chain employs TRBV29-1 and TRBJ1-4, with 10 bases identical to TRBD1. Germline lookup yields CDR1 SQVTM and CDR2 ANQGSEA. The CDR3 runs to 14 residues. Unmatched junction bases numbered 14, after V lost 5 bases and J lost 14 bases.